The text below deals with one TCR beta chain. Its target is not known. One junction end disagrees with the germline gene, perhaps due to a read error. The record originates from a study of T cells in Graves' hyperthyroidism and ophthalmopathy. For the study at large: Pretreatment peripheral blood was obtained at initial diagnosis.

Regions amplified from RNA transcripts were the TCR beta CDR3 regions. The study used the HTBI primer set for a first-round RT-PCR of the TCR CDR3. TCRdb re-analysed the multiplex PCR reads in MiXCR, keeping a single row per CDR3 protein. The sample holds roughly 700,000 distinct CDR3 sequences, roughly a third seen once. The study's findings and limits: The model foresaw ophthalmopathy a median roughly 6.5 months prior to onset. Peripheral blood also featured most of the thyroid clonotypes expanded above 0.001.

Sequencing was carried out using blood. The sequence was collected from a woman in her thirties or forties with Graves' hyperthyroidism.

CDR3: CANSGGLRGQGYTF. The DNA for the CDR3 is TGTGCCAACAGTGGGGGACTTCGGGGACAAGGCTACACCTTC. J is TRBJ1-2 and V is TRBV2; weak D call: TRBD1 (6 bases). The CDR3 is 14 residues long. CDR1 is SNHLY, CDR2 FYNNEI, per germline.